A selection of T cell receptor beta chains follows, all from one sample in a study of T cells in Graves' hyperthyroidism and ophthalmopathy. TCRdb redid the calling of the multiplex PCR reads with MiXCR, one entry per CDR3 protein. The sample includes approximately 400,000 distinct CDR3 sequences, 15% of them seen just once. Sequenced: blood. The receptors originated from a woman in her twenties or thirties with Graves' hyperthyroidism. Each CDR3 is given with its conserved first and last residue. Fields, in order: V gene, CDR3 length, clone size, D gene, J gene, CDR3 DNA, CDR3 protein. D genes are given only for firm matches. Expanded clones get a size class; other rows say once, few or many, or leave the size out.

TRBV7-2,16,NA,TRBD2,TRBJ2-7,TGTGCCAGCAGCTCACCCCTAGCGGGAAAGTCCTACGAGCAGTACTTC,CASSSPLAGKSYEQYF
TRBV24-1,16,many,NA,TRBJ1-4,TGTGCCACCAGTGATTTGAGGGACAACGATAATGAAAAACTGTTTTTT,CATSDLRDNDNEKLFF
TRBV5-1,13,many,NA,TRBJ2-1,TGCGCCAGCAGCTTGGACCAGGGAAATGAGCAGTTCTTC,CASSLDQGNEQFF
TRBV7-2,15,few,NA,TRBJ2-7,TGTGCCAGCAGCTCCAATCGAGGGATTGGGTACGAGCAGTACTTC,CASSSNRGIGYEQYF
TRBV24-1,20,NA,TRBD2,TRBJ2-5,TGTGCCACCAGTGATTCCAGACTAGCGGGAGCCGTCGGTCCTTATGAGACCCAGTACTTC,CATSDSRLAGAVGPYETQYF
TRBV7-9,14,NA,NA,TRBJ1-6,TGTGCCAGCAGAGGGGGGGACATAAGGGAATCCCTCCACTTT,CASRGGDIRESLHF
TRBV30,16,many,TRBD2,TRBJ2-1,TGTGCCTGGAGTCAAACTAGCGGGACTTGGGACAATGAGCAGTTCTTC,CAWSQTSGTWDNEQFF
TRBV24-1,18,many,TRBD2,TRBJ2-3,TGTGCCACCCGTGACGCGAGCGGGAGGGCCGGAGAGGCAGATACGCAGTATTTT,CATRDASGRAGEADTQYF
TRBV11-2,16,many,TRBD2,TRBJ2-5,TGTGCCAGCAGCCCCGGGAGGGGCCATATCCAAGAGACCCAGTACTTC,CASSPGRGHIQETQYF
TRBV2,16,many,NA,TRBJ2-1,TGTGCCAGCAGCTACAGGGAGGGCCTAACCTACAATGAGCAGTTCTTC,CASSYREGLTYNEQFF
TRBV29-1,13,many,NA,TRBJ2-7,TGCAGCGTTGAAGGCAGCGCTGTCAACGAGCAGTACTTC,CSVEGSAVNEQYF
TRBV10-3,11,NA,NA,TRBJ2-3,TGTGCCATCAGAGGGATAGATACGCAGTATTTT,CAIRGIDTQYF
TRBV20-1,14,NA,TRBD2,TRBJ2-7,TGCAGTGCTAGCTCCAGGGCTAGCGGTTACGAGCAGTACTTC,CSASSRASGYEQYF
TRBV12-3/TRBV12-4,14,many,NA,TRBJ2-7,TGTGCCAGCACTCCTCCGGGACATCCTTTTGAGCAGTACTTC,CASTPPGHPFEQYF
TRBV11-1,15,few,NA,TRBJ2-7,TGTGCCAGCAGCTTAGAAGGACAGATCTCCTACGAGCAGTACTTC,CASSLEGQISYEQYF
TRBV5-1,14,many,NA,TRBJ1-1,TGCGCCAGCAGCTTTGAGACAATGAACACTGAAGCTTTCTTT,CASSFETMNTEAFF
TRBV10-1,15,NA,NA,TRBJ2-1,TGCGCCAGCAGTGATTTTCCGGACGCCTACAATGAGCAGTTCTTC,CASSDFPDAYNEQFF
TRBV3-1,14,NA,NA,TRBJ2-5,TGTGCCAGCAGCCAGGGGGCGGCGGGGGAGACCCAGTACTTC,CASSQGAAGETQYF
TRBV10-3,14,few,NA,TRBJ2-3,TGTGCCATCAGTGCCCGCGGGGACACAGATACGCAGTATTTT,CAISARGDTDTQYF